The present TCR beta chain was sequenced within a study of T-cell reconstitution after alpha-beta-depleted transplantation in children. There are many counts of this clonotype. Unique molecular identifiers were incorporated into the prepared TCRbeta library. Using its own MiXCR run on the PCR reads, TCRdb lists one record per CDR3 protein. Of approximately 390,000 distinct CDR3 sequences detected, about a tenth appear once; the ten largest clones hold roughly 5%. The sequence was collected from a human donor who donated a stem cell graft to a child with acute myeloid leukemia. The sample in question was PBMCs from the stem cell graft donor, obtained from the stem cell graft.

In DNA, the CDR3 is TGTGCCAGCAGACCCGGGACAGGCTATGGCTACACCTTC. It encodes CASRPGTGYGYTF. The V gene is TRBV12-3 or TRBV12-4, the J gene TRBJ1-2; the match to TRBD1 covers 8 bases. The CDR3 has 13 amino acids. After removal of 6 bases from V and 4 bases from J, the junction contained 4 bases not matched to a gene.